Listed below are T cell receptor beta chains from one sample, sequenced in a study of regulatory T cells in long-lasting Graves disease. TCRdb re-analysed the multiplex PCR reads in MiXCR, keeping a single row per CDR3 protein. The data hold 400,000 to 500,000 distinct CDR3 sequences, with roughly 20% observed a single time. Material: peripheral blood mononuclear cells (PBMCs), obtained when the disease was refractory, from a patient treated with antithyroid drugs. The origin of the receptors is a female donor with Graves disease. Both conserved end residues are part of each CDR3. D genes are given only for firm matches. Size values are once, few and many counts, or a class for expanded clones, and some rows have none.

14,.,many,TRBV15,TRBJ1-2,TGTGCCACCAGCAGGGAAGGGGGTGTCTATGGCTACACCTTC,CATSREGGVYGYTF
16,TRBD2,few,TRBV9,TRBJ2-2,TGTGCCAGCAGCGGCCCTAGCGGGGTCAACACCGGGGAGCTGTTTTTT,CASSGPSGVNTGELFF
12,.,.,TRBV29-1,TRBJ1-2,TGCAGCGTTGATGTGGTACAGAATGGCTACACCTTC,CSVDVVQNGYTF
14,TRBD2,few,TRBV6-1,TRBJ2-7,TGTGCCAGCAAGGGGAGGGGAGGCCCCTACGAGCAGTACTTC,CASKGRGGPYEQYF
14,.,few,TRBV20-1,TRBJ2-2,TGCAGTGCTAGAGATACTGGGGCGTTAGGGGAGCTGTTTTTT,CSARDTGALGELFF
11,.,.,TRBV29-1,TRBJ1-2,TGCAGCGTTCGGGGATCTGCTGGCTACACCTTC,CSVRGSAGYTF
13,.,few,TRBV28,TRBJ2-7,TGTGCCAGCAGTCCTTTGGGAAGGATCGAGCAGTACTTC,CASSPLGRIEQYF
14,TRBD1,.,TRBV19,TRBJ1-5,TGTGCCAGCGTGGGGACAGATAGCAATCAGCCCCAGCATTTT,CASVGTDSNQPQHF
15,.,many,TRBV19,TRBJ1-1,TGTGCCAGTAGTATCGCCGGACAGCCCAACACTGAAGCTTTCTTT,CASSIAGQPNTEAFF
13,.,few,TRBV20-1,TRBJ1-6,TGCAGTGCTGGGGCATTGTTTAATTCACCCCTCCACTTT,CSAGALFNSPLHF
15,.,many,TRBV28,TRBJ1-1,TGTGCCAGCAGTTTAGGCAGGGAGGTGAACACTGAAGCTTTCTTT,CASSLGREVNTEAFF
16,.,.,TRBV27,TRBJ2-1,TGTGCCAGCAGTTTTTTTTCAGGGATCGCCTACAATGAGCAGTTCTTC,CASSFFSGIAYNEQFF
12,TRBD1,many,TRBV20-1,TRBJ1-1,TGCAGTGCTAGGGACAGGTACACTGAAGCTTTCTTT,CSARDRYTEAFF
15,TRBD1,.,TRBV15,TRBJ2-7,TGTGCCACCAGCCCCCGGGACAGGGCCTCCTACGAGCAGTACTTC,CATSPRDRASYEQYF
16,TRBD1,few,TRBV30,TRBJ1-2,TGTGCCTGGAGTCATACCGTGGGACAGGGTGACTATGGCTACACCTTC,CAWSHTVGQGDYGYTF
15,.,.,TRBV10-3,TRBJ2-2,TGTGCCAGCTCGGAACCGGGACAAAACACCGGGGAGCTGTTTTTT,CASSEPGQNTGELFF
14,.,many,TRBV9,TRBJ2-5,TGTGCCAGCTCGGGAACGGGAGTAGGGGAGACCCAGTACTTC,CASSGTGVGETQYF
11,.,.,TRBV29-1,TRBJ2-3,TGCAGCGCCGAGGGGGCAGATACGCAGTATTTT,CSAEGADTQYF
17,TRBD2,many,TRBV28,TRBJ2-5,TGTGCCAGCAGTCGACGCCCTTGGACGGCCCGCGGGGGGACCCAGTACTTC,CASSRRPWTARGGTQYF
15,TRBD2,few,TRBV20-1,TRBJ2-2,TGCAGTGCTCTAGCGGAGAACGCGAACACCGGGGAGCTGTTTTTT,CSALAENANTGELFF
12,.,many,TRBV29-1,TRBJ1-1,TGCAGCGTTGACAGGGGCGACACTGAAGCTTTCTTT,CSVDRGDTEAFF
18,TRBD1,many,TRBV5-1,TRBJ2-7,TGCGCCAGCAGCTTCACCCCCCAGGACAGGGACTCCTCCTACGAGCAGTACTTC,CASSFTPQDRDSSYEQYF
15,.,many,TRBV7-9,TRBJ2-2,TGTGCCAGCAGCTTATCCTCGGCGAACACCGGGGAGCTGTTTTTT,CASSLSSANTGELFF
16,TRBD2,many,TRBV10-3,TRBJ2-1,TGTGCCATCAGTGAGCGTATATTTGGGCGGGAGGGTGAGCAGTTCTTC,CAISERIFGREGEQFF
13,.,many,TRBV12-3/TRBV12-4,TRBJ2-7,TGTGCCAGCACCCGCGACATCTCCTACGAGCAGTACTTC,CASTRDISYEQYF
16,TRBD2,.,TRBV5-8,TRBJ2-2,TGTGCCAGCAGCTTGATTAGCGGGAGTTTAACCGGGGAGCTGTTTTTT,CASSLISGSLTGELFF
14,.,.,TRBV27,TRBJ1-1,TGTGCCAGCAGTCCGCGGTGGATGAACACTGAAGCTTTCTTT,CASSPRWMNTEAFF
14,TRBD1,many,TRBV6-2/TRBV6-3,TRBJ1-2,TGTGCCAGCAGTTACTCGGGACAGCTCTATGGCTACACCTTC,CASSYSGQLYGYTF
16,TRBD1,.,TRBV5-6,TRBJ1-5,TGTGCCAGCAGCTTGGCGGGACAGGGAGTGGATCAGCCCCAGCATTTT,CASSLAGQGVDQPQHF
15,.,few,TRBV27,TRBJ2-7,TGTGCCAGCAGTTTATCGCAGTTCGGGAGCTACGAGCAGTACTTC,CASSLSQFGSYEQYF
16,.,.,TRBV19,TRBJ2-2,TGTGCCAGTAGTATATTGAGAGTGTTAGCCACCGGGGAGCTGTTTTTT,CASSILRVLATGELFF
15,TRBD2,.,TRBV6-1,TRBJ2-7,TGTGCCAGCAGTGAAGGTAGGGACTACTCCCCGGTGCAGTACTTC,CASSEGRDYSPVQYF
15,.,many,TRBV7-3,TRBJ1-1,TGTGCCAGCAGCTTATGGCCAGGCTATAACACTGAAGCTTTCTTT,CASSLWPGYNTEAFF